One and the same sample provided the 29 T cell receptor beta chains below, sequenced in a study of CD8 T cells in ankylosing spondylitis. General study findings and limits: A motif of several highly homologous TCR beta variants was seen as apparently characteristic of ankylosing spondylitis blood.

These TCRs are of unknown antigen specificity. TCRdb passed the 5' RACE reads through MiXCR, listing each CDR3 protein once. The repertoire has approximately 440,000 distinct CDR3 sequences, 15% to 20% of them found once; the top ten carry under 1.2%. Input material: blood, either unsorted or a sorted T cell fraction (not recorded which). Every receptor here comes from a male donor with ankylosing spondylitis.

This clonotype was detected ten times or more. CDR3 residues: CASSSPRVFYYGYTF. Written as DNA, the CDR3 is TGTGCCAGCAGCTCACCCAGGGTATTTTACTATGGCTACACCTTC. The V and J genes are TRBV12-3 or TRBV12-4 and TRBJ1-2; D is possibly TRBD1 (5 bases). Deletions cut 6 bases from V and 3 bases from J, with 17 bases between. This CDR3 spans 15 amino acids.

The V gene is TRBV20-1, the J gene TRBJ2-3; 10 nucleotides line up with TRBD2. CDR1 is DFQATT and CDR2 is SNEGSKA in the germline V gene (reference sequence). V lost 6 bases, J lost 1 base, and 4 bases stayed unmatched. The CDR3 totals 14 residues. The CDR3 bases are TGCAGTGCGGTAGCGGGGGGCCGCACAGATACGCAGTATTTT. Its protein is CSAVAGGRTDTQYF.

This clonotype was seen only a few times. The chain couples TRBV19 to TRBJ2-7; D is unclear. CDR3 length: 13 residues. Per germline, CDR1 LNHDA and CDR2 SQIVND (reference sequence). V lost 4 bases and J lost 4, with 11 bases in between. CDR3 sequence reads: CASSNPAGYEQYF. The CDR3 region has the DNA TGTGCCAGTAGTAACCCCGCTGGATACGAGCAGTACTTC.

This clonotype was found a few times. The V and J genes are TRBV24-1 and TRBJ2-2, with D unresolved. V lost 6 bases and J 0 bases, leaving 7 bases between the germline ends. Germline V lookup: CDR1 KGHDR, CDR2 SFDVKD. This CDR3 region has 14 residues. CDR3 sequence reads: CATSRNPNTGELFF. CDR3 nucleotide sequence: TGTGCCACCAGTCGGAACCCGAACACCGGGGAGCTGTTTTTT.

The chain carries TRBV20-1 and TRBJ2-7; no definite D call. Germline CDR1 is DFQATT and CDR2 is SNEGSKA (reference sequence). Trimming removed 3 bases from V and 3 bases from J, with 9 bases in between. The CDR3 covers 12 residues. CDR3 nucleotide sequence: TGCAGTGCTAGGTACTCGGTCTACGAGCAGTACTTC. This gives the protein CSARYSVYEQYF.

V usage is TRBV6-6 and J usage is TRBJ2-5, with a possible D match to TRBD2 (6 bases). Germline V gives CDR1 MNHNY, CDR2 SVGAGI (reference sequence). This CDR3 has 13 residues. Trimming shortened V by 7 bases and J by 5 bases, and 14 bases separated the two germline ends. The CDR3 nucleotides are TGTGCCAGCACCCCGGCGGGGAGGGAGACCCAGTACTTC. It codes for CASTPAGRETQYF.

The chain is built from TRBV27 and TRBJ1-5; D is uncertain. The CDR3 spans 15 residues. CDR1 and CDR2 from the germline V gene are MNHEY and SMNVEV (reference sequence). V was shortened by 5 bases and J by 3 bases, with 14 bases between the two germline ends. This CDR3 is CASSPFAGINQPQHF. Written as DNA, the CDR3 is TGTGCCAGCAGTCCCTTTGCGGGGATCAATCAGCCCCAGCATTTT.

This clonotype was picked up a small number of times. CDR3 in DNA: TGTGCCAGCAGCATAAACCCAGGATCCGAATATGGCTACACCTTC. This encodes CASSINPGSEYGYTF. This chain connects TRBV7-8 to TRBJ1-2; D ambiguous. The germline gives CDR1 SGHVS, CDR2 FQNEAQ. The CDR3 runs to 15 residues. V lost 5 bases to trimming and J lost 5 bases, with 18 bases between them.

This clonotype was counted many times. This CDR3 is CASSFMGGRVAYEQYF. The CDR3 DNA is TGCGCCAGCAGCTTTATGGGCGGGAGAGTCGCCTACGAGCAGTACTTC. The V gene is TRBV5-1, the J gene TRBJ2-7, with 7 bases aligning to TRBD2. Per the germline V gene, CDR1 is SGHRS and CDR2 is YFSETQ. Trimming cost V 2 bases and J 2 bases; bases outside gene matches: 10. This CDR3 contains 16 residues. Full variable domain (rest looked up from reference TRBV5-1 and TRBJ2-7): KAGVTQTPRYLIKTRGQQVTLSCSPISGHRSVSWYQQTPGQGLQFLFEYFSETQRNKGNFPGRFSGRQFSNSRSEMNVSTLELGDSALYLCASSFMGGRVAYEQYFGPGTRLTVT.

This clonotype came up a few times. CDR3 amino acids: CASTLGTGNSNQPQHF. Written as DNA, the CDR3 is TGTGCCAGCACCCTAGGAACAGGAAATAGCAATCAGCCCCAGCATTTT. V gene TRBV12-3 or TRBV12-4 combines with J gene TRBJ1-5, with D perhaps matching TRBD1 (5 bases). Trimming took 7 bases from V and 0 from J, leaving 16 bases between them. This CDR3 is built from 16 residues.

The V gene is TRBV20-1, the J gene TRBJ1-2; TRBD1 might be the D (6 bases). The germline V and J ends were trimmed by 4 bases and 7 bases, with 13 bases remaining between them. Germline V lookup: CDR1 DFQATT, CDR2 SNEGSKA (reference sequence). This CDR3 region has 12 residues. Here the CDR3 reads CSAMAGAGGYTF. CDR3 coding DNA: TGCAGTGCTATGGCAGGGGCGGGTGGCTACACCTTC.

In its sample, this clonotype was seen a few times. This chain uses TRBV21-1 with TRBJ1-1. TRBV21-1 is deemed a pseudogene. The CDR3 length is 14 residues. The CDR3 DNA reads TGTGCCATAAGAGCGGGGGGGGTTTGGACTGAAGCTTTCTTT. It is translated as CAIRAGGVWTEAFF.

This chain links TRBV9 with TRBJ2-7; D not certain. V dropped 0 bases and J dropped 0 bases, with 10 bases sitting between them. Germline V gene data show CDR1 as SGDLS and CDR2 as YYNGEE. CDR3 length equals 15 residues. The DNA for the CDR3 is TGTGCCAGCAGCGTAGAATGGCCTCCCTCCTACGAGCAGTACTTC. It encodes CASSVEWPPSYEQYF. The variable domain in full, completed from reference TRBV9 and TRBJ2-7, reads DSGVTQTPKHLITATGQRVTLRCSPRSGDLSVYWYQQSLDQGLQFLIQYYNGEERAKGNILERFSAQQFPDLHSELNLSSLELGDSALYFCASSVEWPPSYEQYFGPGTRLTVT.

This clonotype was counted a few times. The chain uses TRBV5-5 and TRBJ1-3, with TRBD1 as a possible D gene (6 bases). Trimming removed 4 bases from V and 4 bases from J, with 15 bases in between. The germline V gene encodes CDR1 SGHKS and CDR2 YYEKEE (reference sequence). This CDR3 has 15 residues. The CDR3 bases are TGTGCCAGCAGCGTCCTCGGGGGCTCGGGAAACACCATATATTTT. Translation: CASSVLGGSGNTIYF.

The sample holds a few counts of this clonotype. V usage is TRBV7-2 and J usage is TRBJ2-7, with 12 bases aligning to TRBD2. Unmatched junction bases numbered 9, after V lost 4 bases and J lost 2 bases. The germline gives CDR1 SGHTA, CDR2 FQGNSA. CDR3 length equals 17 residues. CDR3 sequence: CASSSPKGLAGPYEQYF. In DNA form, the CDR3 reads TGTGCCAGCAGCTCCCCGAAGGGACTAGCGGGCCCCTACGAGCAGTACTTC.

As DNA, the CDR3 is TGTGCCAGCAGCTTAGAACTGGGGAGCTCCTACGAGCAGTACTTC. This translates into CASSLELGSSYEQYF. The chain employs TRBV11-2 and TRBJ2-7; D possibly corresponds to TRBD2 (5 bases). V dropped 0 bases and J dropped 0 bases, with 9 bases sitting between them. The CDR3 loop spans 15 amino acids. Germline V gene data show CDR1 as SGHAT and CDR2 as FQNNGV.

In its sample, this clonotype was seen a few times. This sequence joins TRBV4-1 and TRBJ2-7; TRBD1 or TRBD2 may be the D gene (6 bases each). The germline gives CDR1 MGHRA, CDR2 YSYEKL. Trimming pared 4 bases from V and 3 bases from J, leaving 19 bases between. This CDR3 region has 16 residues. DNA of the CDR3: TGCGCCAGCAGCCGACTAGGTCCCAGGGGTAGCTACGAGCAGTACTTC. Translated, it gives CASSRLGPRGSYEQYF.

CDR3 bases: TGTGCCAGCAGCTACGGGAATAGCCGTCTGGAGACCCAGTACTTC. It specifies CASSYGNSRLETQYF. J is TRBJ2-5 and V is TRBV6-2 or TRBV6-3; TRBD2 might be the D (5 bases). V shed 6 bases and J shed 5 bases, with 19 bases lying between them. Germline CDR1 MNHEY, CDR2 SVGEGT. The CDR3 totals 15 residues.

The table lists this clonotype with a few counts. The CDR3 DNA sequence: TGCGCCAGCAGCCCCTACCCAAGGGATGGAGGGGGCATTCAGTACTTC. Its protein is CASSPYPRDGGGIQYF. V gene TRBV5-1 combines with J gene TRBJ2-4; D is perhaps TRBD1 or TRBD2 (6 bases each). The germline V gene encodes CDR1 SGHRS and CDR2 YFSETQ. This CDR3 comprises 16 residues. V lost 4 bases and J 9 bases, leaving 23 bases between the germline ends.

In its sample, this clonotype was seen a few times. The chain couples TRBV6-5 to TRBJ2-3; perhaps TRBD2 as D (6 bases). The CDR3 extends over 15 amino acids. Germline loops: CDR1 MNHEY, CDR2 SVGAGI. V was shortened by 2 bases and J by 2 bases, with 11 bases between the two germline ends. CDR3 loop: CASSYTGTSTDTQYF. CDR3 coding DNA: TGTGCCAGCAGTTACACCGGGACTTCCACAGATACGCAGTATTTT.

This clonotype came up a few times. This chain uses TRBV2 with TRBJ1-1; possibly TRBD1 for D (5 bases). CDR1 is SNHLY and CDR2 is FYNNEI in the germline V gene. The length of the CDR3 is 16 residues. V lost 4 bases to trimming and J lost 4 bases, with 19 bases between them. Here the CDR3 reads CASSAQPRVRGTEAFF. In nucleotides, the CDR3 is TGTGCCAGCAGTGCCCAACCAAGGGTTAGGGGCACTGAAGCTTTCTTT.

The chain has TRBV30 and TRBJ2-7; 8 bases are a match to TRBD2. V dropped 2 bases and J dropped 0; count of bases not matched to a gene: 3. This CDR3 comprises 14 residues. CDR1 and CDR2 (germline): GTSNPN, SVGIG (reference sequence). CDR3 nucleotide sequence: TGTGCCTGGAGTAAACGGGGGGGCTCCTACGAGCAGTACTTC. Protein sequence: CAWSKRGGSYEQYF.

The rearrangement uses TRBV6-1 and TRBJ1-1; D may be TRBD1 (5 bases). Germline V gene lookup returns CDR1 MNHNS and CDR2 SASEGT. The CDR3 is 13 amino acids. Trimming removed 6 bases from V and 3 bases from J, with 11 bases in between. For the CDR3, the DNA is TGTGCCAGCAGGTGGTCGGGGGACACTGAAGCTTTCTTT. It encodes CASRWSGDTEAFF.

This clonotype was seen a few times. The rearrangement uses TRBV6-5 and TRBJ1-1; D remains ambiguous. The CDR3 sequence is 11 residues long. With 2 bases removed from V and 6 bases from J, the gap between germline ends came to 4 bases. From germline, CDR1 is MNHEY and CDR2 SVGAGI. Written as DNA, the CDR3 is TGTGCCAGCAGTTACATGTCTGAAGCTTTCTTT. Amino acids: CASSYMSEAFF.

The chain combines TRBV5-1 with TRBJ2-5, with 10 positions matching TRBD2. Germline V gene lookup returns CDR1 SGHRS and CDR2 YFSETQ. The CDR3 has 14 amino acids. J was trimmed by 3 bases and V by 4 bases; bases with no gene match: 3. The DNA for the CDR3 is TGCGCCAGCAGCCCTACTAGCGGGGAAGAGACCCAGTACTTC. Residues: CASSPTSGEETQYF.

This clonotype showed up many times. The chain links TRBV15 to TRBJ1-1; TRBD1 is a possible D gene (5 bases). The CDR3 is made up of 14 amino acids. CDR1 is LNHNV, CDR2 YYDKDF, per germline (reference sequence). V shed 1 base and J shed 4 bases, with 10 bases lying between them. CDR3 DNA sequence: TGTGCCACCAGCAGAGGGGGGTTCGCCACTGAAGCTTTCTTT. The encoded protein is CATSRGGFATEAFF.

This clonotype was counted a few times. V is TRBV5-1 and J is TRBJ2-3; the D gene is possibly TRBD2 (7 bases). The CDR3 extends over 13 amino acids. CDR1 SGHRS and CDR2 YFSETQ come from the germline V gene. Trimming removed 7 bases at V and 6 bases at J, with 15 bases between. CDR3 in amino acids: CASLLPGGDTQYF. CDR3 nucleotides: TGCGCCAGCCTGCTCCCGGGGGGCGATACGCAGTATTTT.

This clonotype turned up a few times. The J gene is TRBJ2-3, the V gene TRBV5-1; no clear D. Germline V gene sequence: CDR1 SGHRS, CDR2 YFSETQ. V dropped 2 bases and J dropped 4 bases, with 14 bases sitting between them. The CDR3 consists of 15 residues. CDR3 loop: CASSLRSPVADTQYF. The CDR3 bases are TGCGCCAGCAGCTTACGGTCCCCGGTCGCAGATACGCAGTATTTT.

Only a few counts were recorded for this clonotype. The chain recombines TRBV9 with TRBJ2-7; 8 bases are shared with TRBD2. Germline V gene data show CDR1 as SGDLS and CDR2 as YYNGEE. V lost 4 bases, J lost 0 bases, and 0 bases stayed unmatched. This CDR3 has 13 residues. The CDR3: CASSSGSSYEQYF. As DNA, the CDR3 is TGTGCCAGCAGCAGCGGGAGCTCCTACGAGCAGTACTTC.